This T cell receptor beta chain comes out of a study of T cells in Graves' hyperthyroidism and ophthalmopathy. Study-wide points: Model-based prediction identified ophthalmopathy a median around seven months prior to its onset.

Researchers took RNA transcripts and amplified the TCR beta CDR3 regions from them. The HTBI primer set was used in a first-round RT-PCR of the TCR CDR3. Using its own MiXCR run on the multiplex PCR reads, TCRdb lists one record per CDR3 protein. The profile shows under 700,000 distinct CDR3 sequences, around 15% of them singletons. V gave up 6 bases and J gave up 1 base, with 6 bases separating them. The V gene's germline CDR1 is KGHDR and CDR2 SFDVKD. The CDR3 contains 13 residues. The table lists this clonotype with many counts. Its antigen is still unknown. With a duration under 2 months, the hyperthyroidism was newly diagnosed in patients aged 18 to 65.

Sequencing was performed on blood. This chain uses TRBV24-1 with TRBJ2-1; no definite D call. This receptor was taken from a woman aged 18-35 years with Graves' hyperthyroidism. The CDR3 loop reads CATSRKSYNEQFF. DNA for the CDR3: TGTGCCACCAGTCGGAAATCCTACAATGAGCAGTTCTTC.